These T cell receptor beta chains were read from a single sample in a study of post-analysis software for immune sequencing data. In TCRdb, the PCR reads were re-called with MiXCR into one record per CDR3 protein. The table lists 160,000 or so distinct CDR3 sequences, 36% of them singletons. The source material was blood, sampled after autologous hematopoietic stem cell transplantation. The receptor set was obtained from a girl between 10 and 17 years old with multiple sclerosis. Each CDR3 is given with its conserved first and last residue. Fields, in order: J gene, V gene, D gene, clone size, CDR3 protein, CDR3 DNA. D genes are given only for firm matches. Clone size is shown for a subset of rows, as once, few, many or a class of expanded clone.

TRBJ2-3 TRBV27 - - CASSLAGAHTDTQYF TGTGCCAGCAGTTTAGCGGGGGCCCACACAGATACGCAGTATTTT
TRBJ2-1 TRBV6-1 - - CASSDGDLTFSYNEQFF TGTGCCAGCAGCGACGGGGACCTAACCTTCTCCTACAATGAGCAGTTCTTC
TRBJ1-1 TRBV29-1 - many CSVERGNTEAFF TGCAGCGTTGAACGTGGGAACACTGAAGCTTTCTTT
TRBJ2-1 TRBV27 - - CASSPQLRASNEQFF TGTGCCAGCAGCCCCCAGCTACGTGCTTCCAATGAGCAGTTCTTC
TRBJ1-6 TRBV27 - - CASSPSSYNSPLHF TGTGCCAGCAGCCCGAGCTCCTATAATTCACCCCTCCACTTT
TRBJ2-7 TRBV6-6 - few CASSLQDLLSYEQYF TGTGCCAGCAGCCTTCAGGATCTATTGTCCTACGAGCAGTACTTC
TRBJ2-4 TRBV21-1 - few CASSKVGAGVAKNIQYF TGTGCCAGCAGCAAAGTGGGGGCTGGCGTAGCCAAAAACATTCAGTACTTC
TRBJ2-3 TRBV7-3 TRBD2 - CASSSHPLAGGNPTDTQYF TGTGCCAGCAGCTCCCATCCATTAGCGGGGGGAAACCCCACAGATACGCAGTATTTT
TRBJ2-3 TRBV24-1 - - CATSAVGSPDTQYF TGTGCCACCAGTGCGGTCGGTAGCCCAGATACGCAGTATTTT
TRBJ2-5 TRBV27 - - CAGRKAGQETQYF TGTGCCGGCCGAAAGGCGGGGCAAGAGACCCAGTACTTC
TRBJ1-1 TRBV6-5 - - CASSSGFGAFF TGTGCCAGCAGTTCAGGGTTTGGGGCTTTCTTT
TRBJ2-7 TRBV4-3 TRBD1 few CASSQDRTGSSYEQYF TGCGCCAGCAGCCAAGATCGGACAGGGTCCTCCTACGAGCAGTACTTC
TRBJ2-7 TRBV4-2 TRBD2 few CASSLGLAGGPYEQYF TGTGCCAGCAGTCTCGGACTAGCGGGAGGACCGTACGAGCAGTACTTC
TRBJ1-5 TRBV6-5 TRBD1 - CASRKQGGSNQPQHF TGTGCCAGCAGAAAACAGGGGGGAAGCAATCAGCCCCAGCATTTT
TRBJ2-1 TRBV2 TRBD2 - CASSPRSSGSGYNEQFF TGTGCCAGCAGTCCGCGATCTAGCGGGAGTGGGTACAATGAGCAGTTCTTC
TRBJ2-7 TRBV24-1 TRBD1 - CATSAQGQGVHEQYF TGTGCCACCAGTGCCCAGGGACAGGGGGTCCACGAGCAGTACTTC
TRBJ2-7 TRBV7-2 TRBD2 - CASSVQGTSGYSYEQYF TGTGCCAGCAGCGTCCAAGGGACTAGCGGGTATTCCTACGAGCAGTACTTC
TRBJ2-1 TRBV20-1 - few CSAVDAGSSYNEQFF TGCAGTGCTGTTGACGCGGGGAGCTCCTACAATGAGCAGTTCTTC
TRBJ2-7 TRBV11-2 TRBD2 few CASSLVGLAGGKQYF TGTGCCAGCAGCTTAGTAGGACTAGCGGGAGGAAAGCAGTACTTC
TRBJ1-1 TRBV7-9 - - CASSNREMNTGAFF TGTGCCAGCAGCAACAGGGAAATGAACACTGGAGCTTTCTTT
TRBJ2-3 TRBV5-1 - - CASSPLVTDTQYF TGCGCCAGCAGCCCCCTAGTGACAGATACGCAGTATTTT
TRBJ1-1 TRBV30 - - CAWSPGMGTEAFF TGTGCCTGGAGTCCGGGCATGGGCACTGAAGCTTTCTTT
TRBJ1-2 TRBV5-6 - many CASSLNGLYGYTF TGTGCCAGCAGCTTGAACGGATTATATGGCTACACCTTC
TRBJ2-5 TRBV27 - many CASSPEGETQYF TGTGCCAGCAGTCCGGAGGGGGAGACCCAGTACTTC
TRBJ2-7 TRBV29-1 - few CSVELVHEQYF TGCAGCGTTGAATTGGTCCACGAGCAGTACTTC
TRBJ2-1 TRBV12-3/TRBV12-4 TRBD1 few CASSYTGGPSEQFF TGTGCCAGCAGTTATACAGGGGGCCCGTCGGAGCAGTTCTTC
TRBJ2-1 TRBV10-2 TRBD2 - CASSESSGSYNEQFF TGCGCCAGCAGTGAGTCTAGCGGGAGTTACAATGAGCAGTTCTTC
TRBJ2-1 TRBV12-3/TRBV12-4 TRBD2 - CASSLDGPTSGRGVEQFF TGTGCCAGCAGTTTAGACGGTCCCACTAGCGGGAGGGGGGTTGAGCAGTTCTTC
TRBJ2-5 TRBV5-5 - many CASSPRPLDGEETQYF TGTGCCAGCAGCCCCCGGCCCCTCGATGGGGAAGAGACCCAGTACTTC
TRBJ2-6 TRBV6-1 - - CASSANVLTF TGTGCCAGCAGTGCCAACGTCCTGACTTTC
TRBJ2-3 TRBV7-7 TRBD1 - CASSPDRGDTQYF TGTGCTAGCAGCCCCGACAGGGGTGATACGCAGTATTTT
TRBJ2-7 TRBV7-2 - - CASSSASGYEQYF TGTGCCAGCAGCTCGGCTAGTGGCTACGAGCAGTACTTC
TRBJ2-1 TRBV20-1 TRBD2 - CSATGGPIRDEQFF TGCAGTGCTACGGGAGGGCCGATTCGGGATGAGCAGTTCTTC
TRBJ2-1 TRBV2 - few CASNAGGEQFF TGTGCCAGCAACGCCGGGGGTGAGCAGTTCTTC
TRBJ2-6 TRBV7-9 - few CASSLYGHKPGANVLTF TGTGCCAGCAGCTTGTATGGCCACAAACCTGGGGCCAACGTCCTGACTTTC
TRBJ2-7 TRBV27 - - CARSGTHDYEQYF TGTGCCAGATCCGGGACTCATGACTACGAGCAGTACTTC
TRBJ1-4 TRBV7-6 - - CASSSQGRFNEKLFF TGTGCCAGCAGCTCCCAGGGACGGTTTAATGAAAAACTGTTTTTT
TRBJ2-1 TRBV28 TRBD2 few CASSSGTSSYNEQFF TGTGCCAGCAGTTCGGGGACTAGTTCCTACAATGAGCAGTTCTTC
TRBJ2-7 TRBV28 - few CASSSHGSEQYF TGTGCCAGCAGTTCCCACGGGAGCGAGCAGTACTTC
TRBJ1-2 TRBV9 - - CASSEGRDHGYTF TGTGCCAGCAGCGAAGGTAGGGACCATGGCTACACCTTC
TRBJ2-7 TRBV29-1 TRBD2 many CSVLAWTSPYEQYF TGCAGCGTCTTAGCCTGGACTAGCCCCTACGAGCAGTACTTC
TRBJ2-3 TRBV7-9 - - CASSLASELEYF TGTGCCAGCAGCTTGGCTAGCGAGTTAGAGTATTTT
TRBJ2-1 TRBV12-3/TRBV12-4 - - CASSWDYNEQFF TGTGCCAGCAGCTGGGACTACAATGAGCAGTTCTTC
TRBJ1-2 TRBV12-3/TRBV12-4 - - CASSLTGYGYTF TGTGCCAGCAGTTTGACGGGCTATGGCTACACCTTC
TRBJ2-1 TRBV9 - - CASSDRTGGSSYNEQFF TGTGCCAGCAGCGACAGGACTGGCGGAAGCTCCTACAATGAGCAGTTCTTC
TRBJ1-1 TRBV5-1 - - CASRADSGFEAFF TGCGCCAGCAGGGCGGACAGCGGATTTGAAGCTTTCTTT
TRBJ1-1 TRBV12-3/TRBV12-4 - - CAGSLSSWDGNTEAFF TGTGCCGGCAGTTTATCATCCTGGGACGGGAACACTGAAGCTTTCTTT
TRBJ1-6 TRBV20-1 - few CSARVTGVSSPLHF TGCAGTGCTAGAGTCACGGGGGTCAGTTCACCCCTCCACTTT
TRBJ1-2 TRBV29-1 - - CSVRAQGPNYGYTF TGCAGCGTTAGGGCCCAAGGCCCTAACTATGGCTACACCTTC
TRBJ2-1 TRBV6-1 TRBD2 - CASSLLAGEGNEQFF TGTGCCAGCAGTCTACTAGCGGGAGAAGGCAATGAGCAGTTCTTC
TRBJ1-2 TRBV7-2 - few CASSLTGGYTF TGTGCCAGCAGCTTAACGGGTGGCTACACCTTC
TRBJ1-1 TRBV28 - - CAGRGNFLNTEAFF TGTGCCGGGCGCGGGAACTTCTTGAACACTGAAGCTTTCTTT
TRBJ1-2 TRBV5-6 TRBD1 many CASSPDRSRGYTF TGTGCCAGCAGCCCGGACAGGTCTCGTGGCTACACCTTC